Following are 30 T cell receptor beta chains from one sample sequenced in a study of T-cell memory formation after mild COVID-19. TCRdb processed the 5' RACE reads anew with MiXCR; each CDR3 protein has one entry. The top ten hold 10% to 15% of the sample, which has more than 400,000 distinct CDR3 sequences, 15% to 20% seen once. Source material: PBMCs or a T cell subset sorted from them (not recorded which). The receptors shown here come from an adult woman who had mild COVID-19 (a few samples of this study predate the infection). Cell type and time point are not known.

This clonotype was picked up a small number of times. V and J are TRBV2 and TRBJ1-1; possible D gene TRBD1, 5 bases. V lost 8 bases, J lost 5 bases, and 6 bases lay in between. This CDR3 spans 10 amino acids. Germline CDR1 SNHLY, CDR2 FYNNEI. The CDR3 spells CASEGTEAFF. Here the CDR3 DNA reads TGTGCCAGCGAGGGGACTGAAGCTTTCTTT.

This clonotype was counted only a few times. The CDR3 protein is CASSLAVSSGSANEQFF. CDR3 sequence (DNA): TGCGCCAGCAGCTTGGCCGTGTCTTCTGGGTCGGCGAATGAGCAGTTCTTC. The chain recombines TRBV5-1 with TRBJ2-1; no firm D call. Germline-derived CDR1 and CDR2 are SGHRS and YFSETQ. The CDR3 covers 17 residues. V was trimmed by 0 bases and J by 7 bases, leaving 20 bases between them. Drawing the rest from reference TRBV5-1 and TRBJ2-1, the complete variable domain is KAGVTQTPRYLIKTRGQQVTLSCSPISGHRSVSWYQQTPGQGLQFLFEYFSETQRNKGNFPGRFSGRQFSNSRSEMNVSTLELGDSALYLCASSLAVSSGSANEQFFGPGTRLTVL.

This rearrangement joins TRBV19 to TRBJ1-1; D is unresolved. With 7 bases removed from V and 1 base from J, the gap between germline ends came to 13 bases. Germline assignment: CDR1 LNHDA and CDR2 SQIVND (reference sequence). CDR3 length equals 14 residues. CDR3 in amino acids: CASKSVSANTEAFF. The CDR3 DNA sequence: TGTGCCAGTAAGTCCGTCAGTGCGAACACTGAAGCTTTCTTT.

This clonotype was seen more than once but under ten times. The chain couples TRBV28 to TRBJ1-1, with D unclear. There are 15 residues in the CDR3. V lost 3 bases and J lost 0, with 11 bases in between. Germline CDR1 reads MDHEN; CDR2 reads SYDVKM. Here the CDR3 reads CASSFADFMNTEAFF. The CDR3 DNA sequence: TGTGCCAGCAGTTTCGCAGATTTTATGAACACTGAAGCTTTCTTT.

The chain uses TRBV5-1 and TRBJ2-7; either TRBD1 or TRBD2 may supply D (5 bases each). The CDR3 extends over 12 amino acids. Germline loops: CDR1 SGHRS, CDR2 YFSETQ. The germline V and J ends were trimmed by 0 bases and 10 bases, with 11 bases remaining between them. DNA for the CDR3: TGCGCCAGCAGCTTGGCGGGGCAGGCCCAGTACTTC. Translated, it gives CASSLAGQAQYF.

The genes are TRBV18 and TRBJ1-2; the D gene is possibly TRBD1 (6 bases). Per the germline V gene, CDR1 is KGHSH and CDR2 is LQKENI. The V and J ends lost 3 bases and 2 bases respectively, with 16 bases between them. The CDR3 length is 16 residues. The CDR3 DNA reads as TGTGCCAGCTCACCCGGTACCGGACAGACGAACTATGGCTACACCTTC. This sequence encodes CASSPGTGQTNYGYTF.

The sample holds a few counts of this clonotype. The rearrangement uses TRBV3-1 and TRBJ2-3; the D call may be TRBD1 or TRBD2 (5 bases each). Germline CDR1 reads LGHDT; CDR2 reads YNNKEL (reference sequence). V lost 0 bases and J 3 bases, leaving 13 bases between the germline ends. CDR3 length: 16 residues. The DNA of the CDR3 is TGTGCCAGCAGCCAAGAGATAGGGGACCAAACAGATACGCAGTATTTT. Its protein product is CASSQEIGDQTDTQYF.

This clonotype has at least ten counts. The V gene is TRBV19, the J gene TRBJ2-1; 12 nucleotides match TRBD2. Looked up from germline, CDR1 is LNHDA and CDR2 is SQIVND (reference sequence). The CDR3 sequence is 16 residues long. After removal of 4 bases from V and 6 bases from J, the junction contained 7 bases not matched to a gene. The CDR3 DNA reads as TGTGCCAGTAGTACCCCGACTAGCGGGAGCAGCAATGAGCAGTTCTTC. As protein: CASSTPTSGSSNEQFF.

This clonotype was seen a handful of times. V gene TRBV30 combines with J gene TRBJ2-2, with D perhaps matching TRBD2 (5 bases). Looked up from germline, CDR1 is GTSNPN and CDR2 is SVGIG (reference sequence). Trimming cost V 1 base and J 0 bases, with 12 bases left between them. The CDR3 loop spans 16 amino acids. The CDR3 DNA reads TGTGCCTGGAGTGGAGGGAGCACTTCGAACACCGGGGAGCTGTTTTTT. Protein sequence: CAWSGGSTSNTGELFF.

This clonotype was observed a few times. The chain has TRBV30 and TRBJ2-7, with 10 bases aligning to TRBD2. Trimming removed 5 bases from V and 0 bases from J; junction bases left unmatched: 1. CDR1 GTSNPN and CDR2 SVGIG come from the germline V gene (reference sequence). The CDR3 loop spans 13 amino acids. The CDR3 reads CAWGLADSYEQYF. The CDR3 DNA is TGTGCCTGGGGACTAGCGGACTCCTACGAGCAGTACTTC.

This clonotype was observed a few times. This chain connects TRBV29-1 to TRBJ2-5, with 10 positions matching TRBD1. Germline values: CDR1 SQVTM, CDR2 ANQGSEA. Trimming cost V 5 bases and J 4 bases; bases outside gene matches: 7. The CDR3 length is 14 residues. DNA of the CDR3: TGCAGCGTTAGCAGGACAGGGGGAGGAGAGACCCAGTACTTC. Its protein is CSVSRTGGGETQYF.

There are a few counts of this clonotype. The CDR3 reads CASSWRGPQADTQYF. Here the CDR3 DNA reads TGTGCCAGCAGTTGGAGAGGGCCGCAGGCAGATACGCAGTATTTT. The chain couples TRBV6-6 to TRBJ2-3, with D perhaps matching TRBD2 (5 bases). The CDR3 runs 15 residues. V lost 4 bases and J 4 bases, leaving 15 bases between the germline ends. CDR1 is MNHNY and CDR2 is SVGAGI in the germline V gene (reference sequence).

This clonotype was picked up a small number of times. The genes are TRBV19 and TRBJ2-1; the D gene could be TRBD1 or TRBD2 (6 bases each). Between the trimmed V and J ends, which lost 8 bases and 7 bases, there was a span of 21 bases. The CDR3 is 15 residues long. CDR1 LNHDA and CDR2 SQIVND come from the germline V gene (reference sequence). CDR3 sequence reads: CASGAGQKRTNEQFF. The DNA of the CDR3 is TGTGCCAGTGGTGCGGGACAAAAGAGGACAAATGAGCAGTTCTTC.

There are a few counts of this clonotype. The chain links TRBV9 to TRBJ1-1; D remains unclear. CDR1 and CDR2 (germline): SGDLS, YYNGEE. Trimming shortened V by 0 bases and J by 4 bases, and 10 bases separated the two germline ends. This CDR3 is built from 14 residues. For the CDR3, the DNA is TGTGCCAGCAGCGTAGGATGGGGTCCCACTGAAGCTTTCTTT. Amino acids: CASSVGWGPTEAFF.

The chain combines TRBV3-1 with TRBJ2-7; D is unclear. The CDR3 is made up of 13 amino acids. With 0 bases removed from V and 2 bases from J, the gap between germline ends came to 5 bases. CDR1 LGHDT and CDR2 YNNKEL come from the germline V gene (reference sequence). The CDR3 bases are TGTGCCAGCAGCCAAGACGCACCCTACGAGCAGTACTTC. It yields the protein CASSQDAPYEQYF.

This rearrangement joins TRBV24-1 to TRBJ2-6; 9 bases are shared with TRBD1. V was clipped by 5 bases and J by 0 bases; unmatched bases: 7. The length of the CDR3 is 18 residues. Germline loops: CDR1 KGHDR, CDR2 SFDVKD. The chain's CDR3 is CATSGTGDPSSGANVLTF. In DNA form, the CDR3 reads TGTGCCACCAGTGGGACAGGGGACCCTAGCTCTGGGGCCAACGTCCTGACTTTC.

This clonotype was seen only a few times. V and J are TRBV7-9 and TRBJ2-1; no clear D. Trimming removed 1 base at V and 7 bases at J, with 8 bases between. CDR1 and CDR2 from the germline V gene are SEHNR and FQNEAQ (reference sequence). The length of the CDR3 is 13 residues. The CDR3 DNA follows: TGTGCCAGCAGCTTAGTACAGACGAATGAGCAGTTCTTC. It yields the protein CASSLVQTNEQFF. Drawing the rest from reference TRBV7-9 and TRBJ2-1, the complete variable domain is DTGVSQNPRHKITKRGQNVTFRCDPISEHNRLYWYRQTLGQGPEFLTYFQNEAQLEKSRLLSDRFSAERPKGSFSTLEIQRTEQGDSAMYLCASSLVQTNEQFFGPGTRLTVL.

The chain links TRBV20-1 to TRBJ2-7; no firm D call. The CDR3 is 15 residues long. Germline CDR1 reads DFQATT; CDR2 reads SNEGSKA (reference sequence). Trimming shortened V by 1 base and J by 0 bases, and 13 bases separated the two germline ends. CDR3 region: CSARASAQSSYEQYF. CDR3 DNA sequence: TGCAGTGCTAGAGCTTCAGCGCAGAGCTCCTACGAGCAGTACTTC.

This clonotype occurred many times. V is TRBV5-1 and J is TRBJ2-7, with 9 bases identical to TRBD1. The V and J ends lost 1 base and 2 bases, in that order; junction bases with no gene match: 7. CDR1 is SGHRS and CDR2 is YFSETQ in the germline V gene. This CDR3 has 16 amino acids. CDR3 in amino acids: CASSLSWTGATYEQYF. The CDR3 DNA follows: TGCGCCAGCAGCTTGTCCTGGACAGGGGCAACCTACGAGCAGTACTTC.

V gene TRBV7-2 combines with J gene TRBJ2-3, with D unresolved. V lost 1 base to trimming and J lost 2 bases, with 7 bases between them. This CDR3 spans 14 amino acids. The germline V gene has CDR1 SGHTA and CDR2 FQGNSA. CDR3 sequence reads: CASSLDTYTDTQYF. The CDR3 nucleotides read TGTGCCAGCAGCTTAGATACTTACACAGATACGCAGTATTTT. Full variable domain (missing parts from reference TRBV7-2 and TRBJ2-3): GAGVSQSPSNKVTEKGKDVELRCDPISGHTALYWYRQSLGQGLEFLIYFQGNSAPDKSGLPSDRFSAERTGGSVSTLTIQRTQQEDSAVYLCASSLDTYTDTQYFGPGTRLTVL.

The chain combines TRBV6-5 with TRBJ1-3, with D hard to call. This CDR3 has 15 amino acids. From germline, CDR1 is MNHEY and CDR2 SVGAGI. V was trimmed by 5 bases and J by 0 bases, leaving 11 bases between them. CDR3 sequence: CASSVQHHSGNTIYF. The CDR3 DNA reads TGTGCCAGCAGTGTGCAACATCACTCTGGAAACACCATATATTTT.

The chain recombines TRBV5-1 with TRBJ2-1; the match to TRBD1 covers 7 bases. Germline CDR1 and CDR2: SGHRS and YFSETQ. The ends lost 8 bases at V and 3 bases at J; junction bases unmatched: 8. The CDR3 extends over 14 amino acids. The chain's CDR3 is CASTPGTDYNEQFF. The CDR3 DNA follows: TGCGCCAGTACGCCCGGGACAGACTACAATGAGCAGTTCTTC.

This clonotype was found a few times. The rearrangement uses TRBV6-6 and TRBJ1-4; no definite D call. CDR3 length: 15 residues. V was pared by 7 bases and J by 8 bases, with 20 bases between. Looked up from germline, CDR1 is MNHNY and CDR2 is SVGAGI (reference sequence). In DNA form, the CDR3 reads TGTGCCAGCAATCCCGCGAAGGCGGCGGGAGAAAAACTGTTTTTT. The encoded protein is CASNPAKAAGEKLFF.

The genes are TRBV15 and TRBJ2-7; 7 nucleotides line up with TRBD1. This CDR3 region has 11 residues. With 5 bases clipped from V and 7 bases from J, the junction kept 2 bases outside the gene matches. The germline V gene has CDR1 LNHNV and CDR2 YYDKDF (reference sequence). The CDR3 sequence is CATSYRGEQYF. The CDR3 region has the DNA TGTGCCACCAGCTACAGGGGTGAGCAGTACTTC.

The J gene is TRBJ1-1, the V gene TRBV4-2; perhaps TRBD1 as D (5 bases). Between the trimmed V and J ends, which lost 0 bases and 9 bases, there was a span of 11 bases. The CDR3 runs to 13 residues. Germline V CDR1 and CDR2: LGHNA, YNFKEQ. The CDR3 nucleotides read TGTGCCAGCAGCCAAGATCTGGGGGTGAAAGCTTTCTTT. This encodes CASSQDLGVKAFF.

There are a few counts of this clonotype. The rearrangement uses TRBV20-1 and TRBJ1-2; 9 bases match TRBD1. V was clipped by 0 bases and J by 6 bases; unmatched bases: 5. CDR3 length equals 14 residues. Germline assignment: CDR1 DFQATT and CDR2 SNEGSKA (reference sequence). CDR3 in amino acids: CSARDGQGLHGYTF. The CDR3 bases are TGCAGTGCTAGAGATGGACAGGGGCTCCATGGCTACACCTTC.

This clonotype was counted only a few times. The gene calls are TRBV25-1 and TRBJ2-1; the match to TRBD2 covers 12 bases. Trimming cost V 6 bases and J 10 bases; bases outside gene matches: 10. Germline CDR1 reads MGHDK; CDR2 reads SYGVNS. The CDR3 consists of 15 residues. CDR3 in DNA: TGTGCCAGCAGGACTCTAGCGGGAGGGCCCGGGGAGCAGTTCTTC. Its protein product is CASRTLAGGPGEQFF.

The V and J genes are TRBV18 and TRBJ2-5; 8 positions match TRBD2. Germline CDR1 and CDR2: KGHSH and LQKENI. Unmatched junction bases numbered 7, after V lost 9 bases and J lost 1 base. CDR3 length equals 14 residues. CDR3 residues: CASSIGRAQETQYF. The CDR3 DNA reads TGTGCCAGTTCGATCGGGAGGGCCCAAGAGACCCAGTACTTC.

This clonotype was observed a handful of times. V is TRBV4-3 and J is TRBJ2-1, with TRBD2 matching over 8 bases. Germline V CDR1 and CDR2: LGHNA, YSLEER. The CDR3 extends over 15 amino acids. Trimming removed 2 bases from V and 6 bases from J; junction bases left unmatched: 6. In DNA form, the CDR3 reads TGCGCCAGCAGCCAAAAAGGACTAGCAGGCAATGAGCAGTTCTTC. This encodes CASSQKGLAGNEQFF.

V gene TRBV7-9 combines with J gene TRBJ1-5; tentatively, D is TRBD1 (5 bases). Germline lookup yields CDR1 SEHNR and CDR2 FQNEAQ (reference sequence). V was cut by 3 bases and J by 6 bases, with 12 bases left in between. The CDR3 spans 14 residues. The CDR3, as DNA: TGTGCCAGCAGCTTTGGGGGAGCGAGTCAGCCCCAGCATTTT. It specifies CASSFGGASQPQHF.